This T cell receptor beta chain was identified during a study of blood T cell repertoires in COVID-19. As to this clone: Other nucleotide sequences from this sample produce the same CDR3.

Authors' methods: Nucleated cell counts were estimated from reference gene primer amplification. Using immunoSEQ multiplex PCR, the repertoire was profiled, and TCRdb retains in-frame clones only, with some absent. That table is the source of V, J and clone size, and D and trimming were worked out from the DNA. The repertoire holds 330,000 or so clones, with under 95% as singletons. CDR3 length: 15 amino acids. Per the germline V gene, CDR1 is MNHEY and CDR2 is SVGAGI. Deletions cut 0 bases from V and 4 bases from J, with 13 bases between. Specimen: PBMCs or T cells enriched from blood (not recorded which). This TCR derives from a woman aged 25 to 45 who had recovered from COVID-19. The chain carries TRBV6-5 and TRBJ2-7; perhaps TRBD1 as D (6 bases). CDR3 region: CASSYSILGAYEQYF. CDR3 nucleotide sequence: TGTGCCAGCAGTTACTCGATTTTGGGGGCGTACGAGCAGTACTTC.